This T cell receptor (beta chain) was sequenced during a study of CD8 T cells in ankylosing spondylitis. A quantitative 5'-RACE method, one with molecular barcodes, was used to make TCR beta libraries. TCRdb re-called the 5' RACE reads with MiXCR, one entry per CDR3 protein. Of approximately 540,000 distinct CDR3 sequences detected, approximately 12% appear once; the ten largest clones hold approximately 7%. The CDR3 runs 14 residues. J gave up 12 bases and V 5 bases, and 11 bases lay outside the gene matches. CDR1 and CDR2 from the germline V gene are DFQATT and SNEGSKA (reference sequence). Study results and limitations: Earlier literature documents some of the motif variants in reactive arthritis synovial fluid and blood. Reported data indicate significant enrichment of disease-linked clones within matched ankylosing spondylitis synovial fluid. Ankylosing spondylitis blood appeared to be characterized by a TCR beta motif of eight highly homologous variants. Peripheral blood held disease-linked clones only at relatively low frequency, and these were CD8+.

With respect to this clonotype: Its specificity is not known.

This chain uses TRBV20-1 with TRBJ2-1; TRBD2 matches 12 bases. The sequenced sample was blood, either unsorted or a sorted T cell fraction (not recorded which). The receptor was isolated from a male donor with ankylosing spondylitis. CDR3 DNA: TGCAGTGCTCCCTCTAGCGGGAGGGCCTTAGGGCAGTTCTTC. This gives the protein CSAPSSGRALGQFF.